The TCR beta chain under discussion was sequenced for a study of blood T cell repertoires in COVID-19. Deletions cut 0 bases from V and 2 bases from J, with 11 bases between. CDR1 is SEHNR and CDR2 is FQNEAQ in the germline V gene (reference sequence). CDR3 length: 15 residues. Clones were sequenced by immunoSEQ multiplex PCR, and TCRdb holds only the in-frame ones, with some missing. The sample holds 270,000 or so clones, roughly 90% seen once. This sequence originates from a man between 40 and 49 years old who had been exposed to COVID-19. This chain uses TRBV7-9 with TRBJ2-7, with D tentatively TRBD2 (6 bases). Sequenced material: PBMCs or T cells enriched from blood (not recorded which). The CDR3 DNA follows: TGTGCCAGCAGCTTAGCGGGTAGCGGCGCCTACGAGCAGTACTTC. Translation: CASSLAGSGAYEQYF.